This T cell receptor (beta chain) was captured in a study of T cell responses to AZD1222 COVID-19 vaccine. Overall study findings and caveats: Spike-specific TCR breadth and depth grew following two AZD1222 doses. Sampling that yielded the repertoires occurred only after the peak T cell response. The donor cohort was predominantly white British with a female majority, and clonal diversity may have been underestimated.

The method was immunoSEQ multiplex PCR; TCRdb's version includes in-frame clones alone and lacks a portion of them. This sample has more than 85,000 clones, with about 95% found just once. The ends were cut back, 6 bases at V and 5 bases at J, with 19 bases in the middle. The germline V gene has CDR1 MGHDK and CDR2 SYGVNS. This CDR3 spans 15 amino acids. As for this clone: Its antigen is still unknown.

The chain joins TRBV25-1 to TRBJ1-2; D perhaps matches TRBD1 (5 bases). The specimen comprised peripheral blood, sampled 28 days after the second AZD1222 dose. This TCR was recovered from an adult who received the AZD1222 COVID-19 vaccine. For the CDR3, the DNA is TGTGCCAGCAGCTCGACCAGGTCGGGACTTTATGGCTACACCTTC. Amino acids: CASSSTRSGLYGYTF.